Presented here are 25 T cell receptor beta chains from one specimen sequenced in a study of cytomegalovirus exposure and HLA in healthy donors. With 60 Vbeta and 13 Jbeta primers, the PCR was carried out. Clones were sequenced by immunoSEQ multiplex PCR, and TCRdb holds only the in-frame ones, with some missing. Of fewer than 85,000 clones listed, roughly two thirds are singletons. Sequencing was performed on PBMCs. These TCRs come from a man in his fifties or sixties in good health and CMV-seropositive.

The V call is TRBV6-5, the J call TRBJ2-7, with a tentative D call TRBD2 (7 bases). CDR3 length: 13 amino acids. The germline V gene encodes CDR1 MNHEY and CDR2 SVGAGI. V gave up 6 bases and J gave up 6 bases, with 15 bases separating them. CDR3 bases: TGTGCCAGCAGCCTAGTGGGAGGGGGCGAGCAGTACTTC. It specifies CASSLVGGGEQYF.

For this clone: Different DNA sequences within this sample yield the same CDR3. This sequence joins TRBV29-1 and TRBJ2-7; 7 nucleotides agree with TRBD1. The CDR3 totals 12 residues. From germline, CDR1 is SQVTM and CDR2 ANQGSEA. V was pared by 8 bases and J by 7 bases, with 11 bases of the junction left unmatched. Here the CDR3 DNA reads TGCAGCTTTACAGGGGTAGACTCTGAGCAGTACTTC. Encoded protein: CSFTGVDSEQYF.

J is TRBJ1-2 and V is TRBV28; tentative D call: TRBD1 (6 bases). Germline assignment: CDR1 MDHEN and CDR2 SYDVKM. This CDR3 contains 12 residues. Trimming removed 3 bases from V and 6 bases from J, with 8 bases in between. DNA of the CDR3: TGTGCCAGCAGTTTTTACAGGGATGGCTACACCTTC. This sequence encodes CASSFYRDGYTF.

Written as DNA, the CDR3 is TGTGCCAGCAGCCGGGGACTAGCGGGAACTAGGGATGAGCAGTTCTTC. Encoded protein: CASSRGLAGTRDEQFF. V usage is TRBV14 and J usage is TRBJ2-1; TRBD2 matches at 13 bases. The CDR3 loop spans 16 amino acids. Trimming took 4 bases from V and 8 from J; bases not matched to a gene: 8. Germline values: CDR1 SGHDN, CDR2 FVKESK.

The chain couples TRBV7-9 to TRBJ2-1; TRBD2 aligns across 8 bases. Germline values: CDR1 SEHNR, CDR2 FQNEAQ (reference sequence). CDR3 length: 15 residues. Trimming took 5 bases from V and 2 from J; bases not matched to a gene: 5. The CDR3 loop reads CASSPAGGPYNEQFF. The CDR3 bases are TGTGCCAGCAGCCCTGCGGGGGGCCCCTACAATGAGCAGTTCTTC. The whole variable domain, filled in from reference TRBV7-9 and TRBJ2-1, reads DTGVSQNPRHKITKRGQNVTFRCDPISEHNRLYWYRQTLGQGPEFLTYFQNEAQLEKSRLLSDRFSAERPKGSFSTLEIQRTEQGDSAMYLCASSPAGGPYNEQFFGPGTRLTVL.

This chain connects TRBV25-1 to TRBJ1-3, with no clear D. The CDR3 runs 16 residues. Germline V lookup: CDR1 MGHDK, CDR2 SYGVNS. V was cut by 5 bases and J by 3 bases, with 17 bases left in between. The CDR3 DNA is TGTGCCAGCAGTCCCCCGGGTTCAACTTTTGGAAACACCATATATTTT. It codes for CASSPPGSTFGNTIYF.

This clone was observed a few times. A read error may account for a junction end that differs from germline. The rearrangement links TRBV7-9 to TRBJ2-6, with D unclear. This CDR3 is built from 15 residues. From germline, CDR1 is SEHNR and CDR2 FQNEAQ (reference sequence). CDR3: CSSSFTLSGANVLTF. The CDR3 nucleotides are TGTTCCAGCAGCTTTACCCTATCTGGGGCCAACGTCCTGACTTTC.

This clone has a handful of counts. V gene TRBV18 combines with J gene TRBJ1-5, with D unresolved. The CDR3 consists of 15 residues. Germline values: CDR1 KGHSH, CDR2 LQKENI. Between the trimmed V and J ends, which lost 3 bases and 5 bases, there was a span of 14 bases. CDR3 amino acids: CASSPRRNGDQPQHF. In DNA, the CDR3 is TGTGCCAGCTCACCCCGGAGGAATGGGGATCAGCCCCAGCATTTT.

This clone was seen more than once but under ten times. This rearrangement joins TRBV5-1 to TRBJ1-2; no reliable D call. Germline V gives CDR1 SGHRS, CDR2 YFSETQ. The CDR3 spans 14 residues. V was clipped by 1 base and J by 3 bases, with 10 bases between them. CDR3 sequence reads: CASSLSRGDYGYTF. CDR3 DNA sequence: TGCGCCAGCAGCTTGAGCAGAGGTGACTATGGCTACACCTTC. Looking up the rest from reference TRBV5-1 and TRBJ1-2 gives the full variable domain: KAGVTQTPRYLIKTRGQQVTLSCSPISGHRSVSWYQQTPGQGLQFLFEYFSETQRNKGNFPGRFSGRQFSNSRSEMNVSTLELGDSALYLCASSLSRGDYGYTFGSGTRLTVV.

The chain carries TRBV5-1 and TRBJ2-7, with D possibly TRBD2 on 6 matching bases. This CDR3 is 13 amino acids long. The germline CDR1 and CDR2 sequences are SGHRS and YFSETQ. The V end was cut by 5 bases, the J end by 0 bases, with 9 bases between. The DNA for the CDR3 is TGCGCCAGCAGTGTGGGGGGCTCCTACGAGCAGTACTTC. Residues: CASSVGGSYEQYF. The variable domain in full, completed from reference TRBV5-1 and TRBJ2-7, reads KAGVTQTPRYLIKTRGQQVTLSCSPISGHRSVSWYQQTPGQGLQFLFEYFSETQRNKGNFPGRFSGRQFSNSRSEMNVSTLELGDSALYLCASSVGGSYEQYFGPGTRLTVT.

The CDR3 protein is CATSRGGARYGYTF. The CDR3 coding sequence is TGTGCCACCTCACGCGGGGGTGCCCGCTATGGCTACACCTTC. V gene TRBV6-5 combines with J gene TRBJ1-2, with D perhaps TRBD1 (5 bases). V lost 10 bases and J 4 bases, leaving 19 bases between the germline ends. This CDR3 comprises 14 residues. CDR1 is MNHEY, CDR2 SVGAGI, per germline.

This rearrangement joins TRBV4-2 to TRBJ1-6; 7 bases line up with TRBD1. CDR1 and CDR2 from the germline V gene are LGHNA and YNFKEQ. V shed 3 bases and J 0 bases; nucleotides not matched to a gene: 11. The length of the CDR3 is 19 residues. The CDR3 sequence: CASSQAGGPGSSYNSPLHF. The DNA of the CDR3 is TGTGCCAGCAGCCAGGCAGGGGGACCGGGAAGCTCCTATAATTCACCCCTCCACTTT.

The chain uses TRBV10-1 and TRBJ2-5; TRBD1 might be the D (6 bases). Trimming took 7 bases from V and 5 from J, leaving 14 bases between them. In germline, CDR1 is WNHNN, CDR2 SYGVQD (reference sequence). The CDR3 spans 13 residues. Here the CDR3 reads CASTGTKGETQYF. Written as DNA, the CDR3 is TGCGCCAGCACCGGGACAAAGGGGGAGACCCAGTACTTC.

The CDR3 sequence: CASSFGQGTGANVLTF. CDR3 DNA: TGTGCCAGCAGCTTCGGACAGGGTACTGGGGCCAACGTCCTGACTTTC. The chain has TRBV7-9 and TRBJ2-6; TRBD1 matches 8 bases. The CDR3 consists of 16 residues. The V segment lost 3 bases and the J segment 2 bases; nucleotides outside the gene matches: 3. Germline V lookup: CDR1 SEHNR, CDR2 FQNEAQ (reference sequence). Full variable domain (rest looked up from reference TRBV7-9 and TRBJ2-6): DTGVSQNPRHKITKRGQNVTFRCDPISEHNRLYWYRQTLGQGPEFLTYFQNEAQLEKSRLLSDRFSAERPKGSFSTLEIQRTEQGDSAMYLCASSFGQGTGANVLTFGAGSRLTVL.

This clone has only a few counts. The chain employs TRBV19 and TRBJ2-7; perhaps TRBD1 as D (6 bases). CDR3 size: 15 residues. The germline V gene encodes CDR1 LNHDA and CDR2 SQIVND (reference sequence). Trimming removed 6 bases from V and 2 bases from J, with 17 bases in between. The CDR3 DNA sequence: TGTGCCAGTAGAACTGCTGTCCAGGGGACCTACGAGCAGTACTTC. It codes for CASRTAVQGTYEQYF.

In this sample, this clone turned up once. The chain combines TRBV10-1 with TRBJ2-7; unclear D gene. Germline loops: CDR1 WNHNN, CDR2 SYGVQD (reference sequence). V shed 3 bases and J shed 4 bases, with 13 bases lying between them. The CDR3 is 14 amino acids. The CDR3 region is CASSESEQPYEQYF. The CDR3, as DNA: TGCGCCAGCAGTGAATCTGAACAGCCATACGAGCAGTACTTC.

This clone was seen only a few times. The identical CDR3 is also encoded by other nucleotide sequences in the sample. The V call is TRBV5-1, the J call TRBJ2-7; 7 nucleotides line up with TRBD1. Germline lookup yields CDR1 SGHRS and CDR2 YFSETQ. This CDR3 has 14 amino acids. Trimming removed 0 bases from V and 2 bases from J; junction bases left unmatched: 2. The CDR3 loop reads CASSLADRTYEQYF. The CDR3 DNA reads TGCGCCAGCAGCTTGGCGGACAGGACCTACGAGCAGTACTTC.

V gene TRBV15 combines with J gene TRBJ2-1, with 13 positions matching TRBD2. Germline-derived CDR1 and CDR2 are LNHNV and YYDKDF (reference sequence). The V gene end was trimmed by 5 bases and the J gene end by 2 bases; junction bases not matched to a gene: 9. The CDR3 has 18 amino acids. The CDR3 spells CATSEGTSGAGAYNEQFF. The CDR3, as DNA: TGTGCCACCAGCGAAGGGACTAGCGGGGCCGGGGCCTACAATGAGCAGTTCTTC.

This clone was counted only a few times. The CDR3 reads CASSFSSMTTEAFF. The CDR3 DNA reads as TGTGCCAGCAGTTTTAGCAGTATGACGACTGAAGCTTTCTTT. The chain joins TRBV28 to TRBJ1-1, with D hard to call. Germline CDR1 MDHEN, CDR2 SYDVKM. V lost 3 bases and J lost 5, with 13 bases in between. This CDR3 is 14 amino acids long.

The rearrangement joins TRBV6-5 to TRBJ1-1, with D possibly being TRBD1 (5 bases). This CDR3 is 15 amino acids long. The germline gives CDR1 MNHEY, CDR2 SVGAGI. The ends were cut back, 2 bases at V and 1 base at J, with 11 bases in the middle. CDR3 coding DNA: TGTGCCAGCAGTTACGGGTCCGGGGGGAACACTGAAGCTTTCTTT. Residues: CASSYGSGGNTEAFF.

The chain is built from TRBV6-6 and TRBJ2-1; TRBD2 aligns across 9 bases. There are 15 residues in the CDR3. The germline CDR1 and CDR2 sequences are MNHNY and SVGAGI (reference sequence). V dropped 8 bases and J dropped 2; count of bases not matched to a gene: 7. CDR3 in DNA: TGTGCCAGCGCGGGTGGGACTAGCACCTACAATGAGCAGTTCTTC. It is translated as CASAGGTSTYNEQFF.

This clone was seen more than once but under ten times. The CDR3 reads CASSLQGVNEKLFF. The CDR3 region has the DNA TGTGCCAGCAGCTTGCAGGGGGTTAATGAAAAACTGTTTTTT. The gene calls are TRBV5-6 and TRBJ1-4; 7 bases map to TRBD1. Per germline, CDR1 SGHDT and CDR2 YYEEEE. V shed 1 base and J 4 bases; nucleotides not matched to a gene: 1. There are 14 residues in the CDR3. The full variable domain, with the rest looked up from reference TRBV5-6 and TRBJ1-4, is DAGVTQSPTHLIKTRGQQVTLRCSPKSGHDTVSWYQQALGQGPQFIFQYYEEEERQRGNFPDRFSGHQFPNYSSELNVNALLLGDSALYLCASSLQGVNEKLFFGSGTQLSVL.

The chain couples TRBV7-9 to TRBJ1-1; TRBD1 matches at 7 bases. Germline-derived CDR1 and CDR2 are SEHNR and FQNEAQ (reference sequence). There are 15 residues in the CDR3. J gave up 1 base and V 1 base, and 3 bases lay outside the gene matches. In nucleotides, the CDR3 is TGTGCCAGCAGCTTAGATAGGGGGCCGAACACTGAAGCTTTCTTT. Amino acid sequence: CASSLDRGPNTEAFF.

There are a few counts of this clone. The junction and the germline gene differ at one end; a read error may be behind it. The chain combines TRBV7-7 with TRBJ2-3; D might be TRBD1 (6 bases). Germline assignment: CDR1 SSHAT and CDR2 FNYEAQ (reference sequence). The CDR3 is 15 residues long. CDR3 DNA sequence: TGTGCTAGCAGCCAGGGGATTGGGGTCGCAGATACGCAGTATTTT. As protein: CASSQGIGVADTQYF. Together with reference TRBV7-7 and TRBJ2-3, the CDR3 gives the full variable domain: GAGVSQSPRYKVTKRGQDVTLRCDPISSHATLYWYQQALGQGPEFLTYFNYEAQPDKSGLPSDRFSAERPEGSISTLTIQRTEQRDSAMYRCASSQGIGVADTQYFGPGTRLTVL.

The rearrangement joins TRBV6-5 to TRBJ2-3; D is possibly TRBD2 (6 bases). Trimming cost V 10 bases and J 4 bases, with 15 bases left between them. Germline V CDR1 and CDR2: MNHEY, SVGAGI. The CDR3 contains 13 residues. CDR3 bases: TGTGCCACATTTTTCAGGGAGGCAGATACGCAGTATTTT. Protein sequence: CATFFREADTQYF.